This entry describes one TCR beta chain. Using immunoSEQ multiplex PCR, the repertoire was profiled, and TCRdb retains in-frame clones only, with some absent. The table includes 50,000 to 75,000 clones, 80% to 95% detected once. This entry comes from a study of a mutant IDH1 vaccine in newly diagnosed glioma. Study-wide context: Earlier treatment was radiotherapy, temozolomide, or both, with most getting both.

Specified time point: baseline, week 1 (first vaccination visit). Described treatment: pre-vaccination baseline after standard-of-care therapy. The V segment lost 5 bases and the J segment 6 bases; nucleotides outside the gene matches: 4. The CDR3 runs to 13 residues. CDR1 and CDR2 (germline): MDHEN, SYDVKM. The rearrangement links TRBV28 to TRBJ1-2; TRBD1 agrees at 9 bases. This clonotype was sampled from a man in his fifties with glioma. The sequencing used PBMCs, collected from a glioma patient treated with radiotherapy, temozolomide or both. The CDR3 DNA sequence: TGTGCCAGCAGTCCTCGGACAGGGGATGGCTACACCTTC. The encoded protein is CASSPRTGDGYTF.